The rows below give T cell receptor beta chains drawn from one sample of a study of OX40 agonist ivuxolimab in advanced cancers. The method was immunoSEQ multiplex PCR; TCRdb's version includes in-frame clones alone and lacks a portion of them. The sample lists under 45,000 clones, 78% occurring once. The sample in question was CD4+ or CD8+ T cells sorted from blood, obtained in a trial of the OX40 agonist ivuxolimab. The receptors come from an adult with an advanced solid tumor such as melanoma, head and neck, liver or kidney cancer. Both conserved end residues are part of each CDR3. The D gene is left open where the match is weak. The size field is filled for only some rows; it gives once, few, many or a size class.

V gene: TRBV9; J gene: TRBJ1-3; D gene: TRBD1; CDR3 length: 14; clone size: -; CDR3 DNA: TGTGCCAGCAGCCGGACAGGGGGGAAGTACACCATATATTTT; CDR3 protein: CASSRTGGKYTIYF
V gene: TRBV5-1; J gene: TRBJ2-2; D gene: -; CDR3 length: 16; clone size: -; CDR3 DNA: TGCGCCAGCAGCTTCACGGGCAGGGCGAACACCGGGGAGCTGTTTTTT; CDR3 protein: CASSFTGRANTGELFF
V gene: TRBV25-1; J gene: TRBJ1-4; D gene: TRBD1; CDR3 length: 14; clone size: -; CDR3 DNA: TGTGCCAGCAGTGATAGACAGGGGGGTGAAAAACTGTTTTTT; CDR3 protein: CASSDRQGGEKLFF
V gene: TRBV7-2; J gene: TRBJ2-5; D gene: -; CDR3 length: 15; clone size: -; CDR3 DNA: TGTGCCAGCAGCTTAGAAATGTTGCGGGGCGAGACCCAGTACTTC; CDR3 protein: CASSLEMLRGETQYF
V gene: TRBV20-1; J gene: TRBJ1-1; D gene: -; CDR3 length: 11; clone size: -; CDR3 DNA: TGCAGTGAGAACAGGAACACTGAAGCTTTCTTT; CDR3 protein: CSENRNTEAFF
V gene: TRBV5-5; J gene: TRBJ2-7; D gene: TRBD1; CDR3 length: 15; clone size: -; CDR3 DNA: TGTGCCAGCAGCCCGGATATGAGGACAGGGCCCGAGCAGTACTTC; CDR3 protein: CASSPDMRTGPEQYF
V gene: TRBV9; J gene: TRBJ2-2; D gene: TRBD2; CDR3 length: 16; clone size: -; CDR3 DNA: TGTGCCAGCAGCCCCAGCGGGGGGGCCTCCACCGGGGAGCTGTTTTTT; CDR3 protein: CASSPSGGASTGELFF
V gene: TRBV19; J gene: TRBJ2-7; D gene: -; CDR3 length: 11; clone size: -; CDR3 DNA: TGTGCCAGTAGTACACTCCACGAGCAGTACTTC; CDR3 protein: CASSTLHEQYF
V gene: TRBV30; J gene: TRBJ1-1; D gene: -; CDR3 length: 11; clone size: few; CDR3 DNA: TGTGCCTGGAGTGACACGTCTGAAGCTTTCTTT; CDR3 protein: CAWSDTSEAFF
V gene: TRBV11-1; J gene: TRBJ1-1; D gene: -; CDR3 length: 14; clone size: few; CDR3 DNA: TGTGCCAGCAGCACAGGGCTATTTTTCGACGAAGCTTTCTTT; CDR3 protein: CASSTGLFFDEAFF
V gene: TRBV4-2; J gene: TRBJ1-5; D gene: -; CDR3 length: 15; clone size: -; CDR3 DNA: TGTGCCAGCAGCCAAGAAAGAGACAGCAATCAGCCCCAGCATTTT; CDR3 protein: CASSQERDSNQPQHF
V gene: TRBV5-1; J gene: TRBJ2-1; D gene: -; CDR3 length: 15; clone size: -; CDR3 DNA: TGCGCCAGCGCACAGGGTGATGAAATACGCAATGAGCAGTTCTTC; CDR3 protein: CASAQGDEIRNEQFF
V gene: TRBV29-1; J gene: TRBJ2-5; D gene: TRBD1; CDR3 length: 14; clone size: -; CDR3 DNA: TGCAGCGCGCTTGACAGGGAGACTTGGGAGACCCAGTACTTC; CDR3 protein: CSALDRETWETQYF
V gene: TRBV5-1; J gene: TRBJ1-1; D gene: -; CDR3 length: 15; clone size: -; CDR3 DNA: TGCGCCAGCAGCTTGAGCCAGAACATGAACACTGAAGCTTTCTTT; CDR3 protein: CASSLSQNMNTEAFF
V gene: TRBV19; J gene: TRBJ2-5; D gene: -; CDR3 length: 13; clone size: -; CDR3 DNA: TGTGCCAGTAGTATTGGCTTCGAGGGGACCCAGTACTTC; CDR3 protein: CASSIGFEGTQYF
V gene: TRBV7-2; J gene: TRBJ2-5; D gene: -; CDR3 length: 15; clone size: -; CDR3 DNA: TGTGCCAGCAGCCCAAAAGGAGATGTGCTGGAGACCCAGTACTTC; CDR3 protein: CASSPKGDVLETQYF
V gene: TRBV15; J gene: TRBJ1-4; D gene: TRBD1; CDR3 length: 14; clone size: -; CDR3 DNA: TGTGCCACCAGCAACCGACAGGGGAATGAAAAACTGTTTTTT; CDR3 protein: CATSNRQGNEKLFF
V gene: TRBV4-1; J gene: TRBJ1-2; D gene: TRBD1; CDR3 length: 14; clone size: -; CDR3 DNA: TGCGCCAGCAGCCAAGATGGGAGGGGGCAGGGCTACACCTTC; CDR3 protein: CASSQDGRGQGYTF
V gene: TRBV7-3; J gene: TRBJ2-1; D gene: TRBD2; CDR3 length: 15; clone size: -; CDR3 DNA: TGTGCCAGCAGCTTTAGCGGGAGCTCCTACAATGAGCAGTTCTTC; CDR3 protein: CASSFSGSSYNEQFF
V gene: TRBV7-9; J gene: TRBJ2-3; D gene: TRBD2; CDR3 length: 17; clone size: -; CDR3 DNA: TGTGCCAGCAGCGCCGGGACTAGCGGGGCCCTCACAGATACGCAGTATTTT; CDR3 protein: CASSAGTSGALTDTQYF
V gene: TRBV7-3; J gene: TRBJ1-1; D gene: -; CDR3 length: 13; clone size: -; CDR3 DNA: TGTGCCAGCAGCTTAAGTGTCGACACTGAAGCTTTCTTT; CDR3 protein: CASSLSVDTEAFF
V gene: TRBV7-9; J gene: TRBJ2-7; D gene: TRBD2; CDR3 length: 15; clone size: -; CDR3 DNA: TGTGCCAGCAGCTTAGAAAGCGGGAGGGCCCCCGAGCAGTACTTC; CDR3 protein: CASSLESGRAPEQYF
V gene: TRBV30; J gene: TRBJ2-1; D gene: -; CDR3 length: 11; clone size: -; CDR3 DNA: TGTGCCTGGAAACTCCACAATGAGCAGTTCTTC; CDR3 protein: CAWKLHNEQFF
V gene: TRBV14; J gene: TRBJ1-4; D gene: -; CDR3 length: 15; clone size: -; CDR3 DNA: TGTGCCAGCAGCCTTCCAGGGTCTATTCCTGAAAAACTGTTTTTT; CDR3 protein: CASSLPGSIPEKLFF
V gene: TRBV27; J gene: TRBJ2-3; D gene: TRBD2; CDR3 length: 15; clone size: -; CDR3 DNA: TGTGCCAGCAGTTTAACAGCGGGGGGGGGTAGGACGCAGTATTTT; CDR3 protein: CASSLTAGGGRTQYF
V gene: TRBV2; J gene: TRBJ2-1; D gene: -; CDR3 length: 15; clone size: once; CDR3 DNA: TGTGCCACCTTAGGCCGGGGTACCTACTACAATGAGCAGTTCTTC; CDR3 protein: CATLGRGTYYNEQFF
V gene: TRBV30; J gene: TRBJ2-3; D gene: TRBD2; CDR3 length: 16; clone size: -; CDR3 DNA: TGTGCCTGGAGTGGCTTAGCGGGCTCCCAGGGAGATACGCAGTATTTT; CDR3 protein: CAWSGLAGSQGDTQYF
V gene: TRBV4-2; J gene: TRBJ2-6; D gene: -; CDR3 length: 16; clone size: few; CDR3 DNA: TGTGCCAGCAGTGGGACCAGTAGCTCTGGGGCCAACGTCCTGACTTTC; CDR3 protein: CASSGTSSSGANVLTF
V gene: TRBV15; J gene: TRBJ2-3; D gene: -; CDR3 length: 14; clone size: few; CDR3 DNA: TGTGCCACCAGCAGAGATCAGTTCGGAGATACGCAGTATTTT; CDR3 protein: CATSRDQFGDTQYF
V gene: TRBV28; J gene: TRBJ2-7; D gene: -; CDR3 length: 12; clone size: -; CDR3 DNA: TGTGCCAGCAGACAGGGCTCCTACGAGCAGTACTTC; CDR3 protein: CASRQGSYEQYF
V gene: TRBV6-5; J gene: TRBJ2-7; D gene: -; CDR3 length: 14; clone size: -; CDR3 DNA: TGTGCCAGCAGTAGGGGGACGGATTCCTACGAGCAGTACTTC; CDR3 protein: CASSRGTDSYEQYF
V gene: TRBV27; J gene: TRBJ2-5; D gene: -; CDR3 length: 13; clone size: -; CDR3 DNA: TGTGCCAGCAGTTTAGGTAGCGGCGAGACCCAGTACTTC; CDR3 protein: CASSLGSGETQYF
V gene: TRBV9; J gene: TRBJ2-2; D gene: TRBD2; CDR3 length: 14; clone size: -; CDR3 DNA: TGTGCCAGCAGCGTAACTAGCGGAGGCGGGGAGCTGTTTTTT; CDR3 protein: CASSVTSGGGELFF
V gene: TRBV13; J gene: TRBJ2-5; D gene: TRBD2; CDR3 length: 16; clone size: -; CDR3 DNA: TGTGCCAGCAGCCCCCGGTGGGAGGGACCCCAAGAGACCCAGTACTTC; CDR3 protein: CASSPRWEGPQETQYF
V gene: TRBV6-1; J gene: TRBJ2-5; D gene: TRBD1; CDR3 length: 13; clone size: -; CDR3 DNA: TGTGCCAGCAGTAGACAGGGCCAAGAGACCCAGTACTTC; CDR3 protein: CASSRQGQETQYF
V gene: TRBV2; J gene: TRBJ2-6; D gene: -; CDR3 length: 17; clone size: -; CDR3 DNA: TGTGCCAGCAACAGAGAGGGCAGGGGCTCTGGGGCCAACGTCCTGACTTTC; CDR3 protein: CASNREGRGSGANVLTF
V gene: TRBV1; J gene: TRBJ1-5; D gene: -; CDR3 length: 18; clone size: -; CDR3 DNA: TGCACCAGCAGCCCTCGGGACAGGATCCTCGGTGGCAATCAGCCCCAGCATTTT; CDR3 protein: CTSSPRDRILGGNQPQHF
V gene: TRBV6-5; J gene: TRBJ2-2; D gene: -; CDR3 length: 15; clone size: -; CDR3 DNA: TGTGCCAGCAGGGAACAGGGGAGGGGAACCGGGGAGCTGTTTTTT; CDR3 protein: CASREQGRGTGELFF
V gene: TRBV7-9; J gene: TRBJ2-3; D gene: TRBD1; CDR3 length: 14; clone size: -; CDR3 DNA: TGTGCCAGCAGCTTGACAGGGAGCACAGATACGCAGTATTTT; CDR3 protein: CASSLTGSTDTQYF
V gene: TRBV6-6; J gene: TRBJ1-4; D gene: -; CDR3 length: 13; clone size: few; CDR3 DNA: TGTGCCAGCGACAGTTCAACTAATGAAAAACTGTTTTTT; CDR3 protein: CASDSSTNEKLFF
V gene: TRBV18; J gene: TRBJ2-5; D gene: -; CDR3 length: 15; clone size: -; CDR3 DNA: TGTGCCAGCTCACCCCGATCCACGGCACAAGAGACCCAGTACTTC; CDR3 protein: CASSPRSTAQETQYF
V gene: TRBV10-2; J gene: TRBJ1-5; D gene: -; CDR3 length: 15; clone size: -; CDR3 DNA: TGCGCCAGCGCCGAGTCCGGAGGGAGCAATCAGCCCCAGCATTTT; CDR3 protein: CASAESGGSNQPQHF
V gene: TRBV30; J gene: TRBJ1-6; D gene: -; CDR3 length: 12; clone size: once; CDR3 DNA: TGTGCCTGGAGTTATAGTCGGTCACCCCTCCACTTT; CDR3 protein: CAWSYSRSPLHF
V gene: TRBV19; J gene: TRBJ2-3; D gene: TRBD2; CDR3 length: 17; clone size: -; CDR3 DNA: TGTGCCAGTAGTGTCCGCTCTCTAGCGGGATACACAGATACGCAGTATTTT; CDR3 protein: CASSVRSLAGYTDTQYF
V gene: TRBV18; J gene: TRBJ1-5; D gene: TRBD1; CDR3 length: 17; clone size: -; CDR3 DNA: TGTGCCAGCTCTTCGAGCAGGGGGCCTTATAGCAATCAGCCCCAGCATTTT; CDR3 protein: CASSSSRGPYSNQPQHF
V gene: TRBV10-2; J gene: TRBJ1-6; D gene: -; CDR3 length: 17; clone size: -; CDR3 DNA: TGCGCCAGCAGTGACGAGGGACGGAGAATTGCCAATTCACCCCTCCACTTT; CDR3 protein: CASSDEGRRIANSPLHF
V gene: TRBV28; J gene: TRBJ2-3; D gene: -; CDR3 length: 14; clone size: few; CDR3 DNA: TGTGCCAGCAGTCGGGTGGAGCGCCCAGATACGCAGTATTTT; CDR3 protein: CASSRVERPDTQYF
V gene: TRBV28; J gene: TRBJ1-2; D gene: -; CDR3 length: 12; clone size: -; CDR3 DNA: TGTGCCGGTTGGACCCTGAACTATGGCTACACCTTC; CDR3 protein: CAGWTLNYGYTF
V gene: TRBV9; J gene: TRBJ2-3; D gene: -; CDR3 length: 13; clone size: -; CDR3 DNA: TGTGCCAGCAGCGTAGATTGGGGGGATACGCAGTATTTT; CDR3 protein: CASSVDWGDTQYF